These T cell receptor beta chains were read from a single sample in a study of blood T cells in healthy people across ages. From the 5' RACE reads, TCRdb called clonotypes with MiXCR, one entry per CDR3 protein. The table lists hundreds of thousands of distinct CDR3 sequences, roughly three fifths of them singletons. Input material: blood. These receptors came from a man in his forties in good health. Both conserved end residues are part of each CDR3. A D gene is named only where the DNA matches it firmly. Only part of the rows carry a size: once, few, many, or a class if the clone is expanded.

d_call | j_call | clone_size | v_call | cdr3_aa | cdr3_nt
TRBD2 | TRBJ2-1 | . | TRBV20-1 | CSAIAPGGGQSEQFF | TGCAGTGCTATAGCCCCGGGAGGGGGACAAAGTGAGCAGTTCTTC
TRBD2 | TRBJ2-7 | . | TRBV7-9 | CASSFAGAHYEQYF | TGTGCCAGCAGCTTTGCGGGAGCACACTACGAGCAGTACTTC
TRBD2 | TRBJ2-1 | . | TRBV4-3 | CASSQGEGRGSYNEQFF | TGCGCCAGCAGCCAAGGGGAAGGGAGGGGATCCTACAATGAGCAGTTCTTC
TRBD1 | TRBJ1-2 | . | TRBV7-2 | CASSLAGVGGKDYGYTF | TGTGCCAGCAGCTTAGCTGGGGTAGGGGGCAAGGACTATGGCTACACCTTC
TRBD2 | TRBJ2-1 | few | TRBV5-5 | CASSLNGGSGDEQFF | TGTGCCAGCAGCTTGAATGGCGGGAGTGGCGATGAGCAGTTCTTC
TRBD2 | TRBJ2-7 | few | TRBV28 | CASRLRDYPYYEQYF | TGTGCCAGCAGGCTCCGGGACTACCCCTACTACGAGCAGTACTTC
. | TRBJ1-2 | few | TRBV20-1 | CSAIDKNYGYTF | TGCAGTGCAATCGACAAGAACTATGGCTACACCTTC
TRBD2 | TRBJ2-7 | . | TRBV28 | CASKRGGAYEQYF | TGTGCCAGCAAGCGGGGGGGAGCCTACGAGCAGTACTTC
TRBD2 | TRBJ2-1 | . | TRBV7-2 | CASSPGLDPPSYNEQFF | TGTGCCAGCAGCCCGGGACTAGACCCTCCCTCCTACAATGAGCAGTTCTTC
. | TRBJ1-5 | . | TRBV6-5 | CASSSSSGTDSNQPQHF | TGTGCCAGCAGTTCTTCCTCCGGGACGGACTCAAATCAGCCCCAGCATTTT